These 14 T cell receptor beta chains originate from one sample sequenced in a study of shared clonotypes between healthy human individuals. Sequenced by immunoSEQ multiplex PCR; TCRdb stores in-frame clones only, minus some. This sample yields roughly 1,500,000 clones, of which about 98.5% are seen a single time; about 0.34% belongs to the top ten. The sequencing input was naive CD4+ T cells sorted from blood. Stated subset: CD45RA+ positively selected. These receptors all stem from a man aged 30-40 years in good health.

In nucleotides, the CDR3 is TGTGCCAGCAGCTTGGCACTGGCGACACGGAACCAAGAGACCCAGTACTTC. Translated: CASSLALATRNQETQYF. The V gene is TRBV5-4, the J gene TRBJ2-5, with D hard to call. Trimming took off 0 bases at V and 0 bases at J, with 15 bases between the two ends. The length of the CDR3 is 17 residues. Per the germline V gene, CDR1 is SGHNT and CDR2 is YYREEE (reference sequence).

This chain connects TRBV29-1 to TRBJ1-3; D is ambiguous. V shed 7 bases and J shed 0 bases, with 10 bases lying between them. Looked up from germline, CDR1 is SQVTM and CDR2 is ANQGSEA. The CDR3 has 13 residues. Here the CDR3 DNA reads TGCAGCGCAGAACAGAGCTCTGGAAACACCATATATTTT. Its protein is CSAEQSSGNTIYF.

J is TRBJ1-5 and V is TRBV28; D is possibly TRBD1 (5 bases). V gave up 2 bases and J gave up 3 bases, with 8 bases separating them. The CDR3 length is 14 residues. Germline V gene sequence: CDR1 MDHEN, CDR2 SYDVKM. CDR3 bases: TGTGCCAGCAGTTTAAGAGGGGACAATCAGCCCCAGCATTTT. It yields the protein CASSLRGDNQPQHF.

The rearrangement uses TRBV29-1 and TRBJ2-1; TRBD2 aligns across 12 bases. Unmatched junction bases numbered 5, after V lost 1 base and J lost 1 base. This CDR3 contains 17 residues. The germline gives CDR1 SQVTM, CDR2 ANQGSEA. In DNA, the CDR3 is TGCAGCGTTGAAGGGCTAGCGGGAGGGCCATCCTACAATGAGCAGTTCTTC. Translated, it gives CSVEGLAGGPSYNEQFF.

The chain joins TRBV6-5 to TRBJ1-2; 9 positions agree with TRBD1. Losses at the gene ends were 7 bases for V and 4 bases for J; bases not matched to a gene: 4. The CDR3 has 13 residues. The V gene's germline CDR1 is MNHEY and CDR2 SVGAGI. The CDR3 region is CASKLDRGYGYTF. CDR3 bases: TGTGCCAGCAAATTGGACAGGGGCTATGGCTACACCTTC.

The chain couples TRBV4-3 to TRBJ2-1; 11 bases align to TRBD2. This CDR3 is built from 17 residues. In germline, CDR1 is LGHNA, CDR2 YSLEER. V gave up 1 base and J gave up 7 bases; unmatched junction bases: 9. Here the CDR3 DNA reads TGCGCCAGCAGCCAAGCAGAACTAGCGGGAGTTAGGAATGAGCAGTTCTTC. Its translation: CASSQAELAGVRNEQFF.

This rearrangement joins TRBV7-6 to TRBJ1-1, with D possibly TRBD1 on 5 matching bases. Germline V gives CDR1 SGHVS, CDR2 FNYEAQ. V was pared by 5 bases and J by 0 bases, with 10 bases between. The CDR3 has 14 amino acids. The CDR3 protein is CASSPQAVNTEAFF. CDR3 in DNA: TGTGCCAGCAGCCCACAGGCGGTGAACACTGAAGCTTTCTTT.

CDR3 amino acids: CASSQTGSVDLQHF. The CDR3 bases are TGTGCCAGCAGTCAAACAGGGTCCGTCGATCTCCAGCATTTT. The chain couples TRBV7-9 to TRBJ1-5, with a possible D match to TRBD1 (6 bases). V was cut by 6 bases and J by 12 bases, with 21 bases left in between. The germline V gene has CDR1 SEHNR and CDR2 FQNEAQ (reference sequence). The CDR3 is 14 amino acids. Supplemented by reference TRBV7-9 and TRBJ1-5, the full variable domain reads DTGVSQNPRHKITKRGQNVTFRCDPISEHNRLYWYRQTLGQGPEFLTYFQNEAQLEKSRLLSDRFSAERPKGSFSTLEIQRTEQGDSAMYLCASSQTGSVDLQHFGDGTRLSIL.

The CDR3 region has the DNA TGTGCCAGCAGCCATATACAGGGGGCAGAGGGCTACACCTTC. Translation gives CASSHIQGAEGYTF. The rearrangement links TRBV7-8 to TRBJ1-2, with TRBD1 identical over 9 bases. There are 14 residues in the CDR3. V was clipped by 5 bases and J by 8 bases; unmatched bases: 9. Germline CDR1 and CDR2: SGHVS and FQNEAQ.

The gene calls are TRBV9 and TRBJ2-2; D is possibly TRBD1 (6 bases). The CDR3 has 13 residues. Trimming removed 1 base from V and 6 bases from J, with 7 bases in between. The V gene's germline CDR1 is SGDLS and CDR2 YYNGEE. CDR3 sequence reads: CASSVRGSGELFF. In DNA, the CDR3 is TGTGCCAGCAGCGTAAGGGGGTCCGGGGAGCTGTTTTTT.

CDR3 sequence reads: CARSLVPPNEQFF. The CDR3 nucleotides read TGTGCCAGAAGCTTGGTGCCCCCCAATGAGCAGTTCTTC. V gene TRBV5-3 combines with J gene TRBJ2-1; D gene uncertain. TRBV5-3 is marked as an open reading frame, function uncertain. V was cut by 0 bases and J by 6 bases, with 7 bases left in between. The CDR3 loop spans 13 amino acids.

The V and J genes are TRBV29-1 and TRBJ1-2; TRBD1 matches 9 bases. The V gene end was trimmed by 4 bases and the J gene end by 5 bases; junction bases not matched to a gene: 11. Germline V gene sequence: CDR1 SQVTM, CDR2 ANQGSEA. The CDR3 runs 15 residues. The CDR3 sequence is CSVGPPGQGIYGYTF. The CDR3 DNA reads as TGCAGCGTTGGACCTCCGGGACAGGGCATATATGGCTACACCTTC.

This clone was picked up one time. The chain combines TRBV11-3 with TRBJ1-2, with D tentatively TRBD1 (5 bases). This CDR3 is built from 16 residues. Germline V CDR1 and CDR2: SGHNT, YENEEA. Trimming took 8 bases from V and 8 from J, leaving 27 bases between them. The CDR3 sequence is CASPSRCRAPVYGYTF. The CDR3 nucleotides read TGTGCCAGCCCAAGCAGGTGCAGGGCCCCCGTCTACGGCTACACCTTC.

The rearrangement joins TRBV30 to TRBJ2-3, with 8 positions matching TRBD1. Germline values: CDR1 GTSNPN, CDR2 SVGIG (reference sequence). The CDR3 is made up of 15 amino acids. V lost 4 bases to trimming and J lost 3 bases; unmatched junction nucleotides: 9. CDR3 residues: CAWIPRGRSTDTQYF. CDR3 in DNA: TGTGCCTGGATACCCAGGGGGCGGTCAACAGATACGCAGTATTTT.